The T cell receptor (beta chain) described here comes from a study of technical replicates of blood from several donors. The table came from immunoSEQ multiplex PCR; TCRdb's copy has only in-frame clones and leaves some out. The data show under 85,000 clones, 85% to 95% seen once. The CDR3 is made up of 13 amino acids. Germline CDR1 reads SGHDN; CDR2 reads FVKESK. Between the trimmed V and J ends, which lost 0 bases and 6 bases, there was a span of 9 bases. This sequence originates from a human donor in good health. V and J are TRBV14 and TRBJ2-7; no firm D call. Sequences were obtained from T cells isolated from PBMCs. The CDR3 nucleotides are TGTGCCAGCAGCCAAGATGCCAGATCCGAGCAGTACTTC. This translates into CASSQDARSEQYF.